The source of this T cell receptor beta chain is a study of cytomegalovirus exposure and HLA in healthy donors. A note on this clone: What it binds is unknown.

Germline V CDR1 and CDR2: LNHDA, SQIVND (reference sequence). V was shortened by 6 bases and J by 6 bases, with 14 bases between the two germline ends. The CDR3 contains 14 residues. In the PCR, 60 Vbeta and 13 Jbeta primers were used. Assay used: immunoSEQ multiplex PCR; TCRdb lists only in-frame clones, some missing. The profile covers under 200,000 clones, with roughly four fifths appearing a single time and around 2% taken by the ten largest. Study-wide results and caveats: Most subjects had HLA-A and HLA-B alleles reportedly predicted accurately by TCR beta sequences. In vitro confirmation showed three CMV-associated chains to be CMV antigen specific. 164 TCR beta chains were listed as cytomegalovirus-associated.

This TCR came from a woman aged 18 to 35 in good health and CMV-seropositive. This chain links TRBV19 with TRBJ1-4, with D perhaps matching TRBD1 (6 bases). The sequenced sample consisted of PBMCs. The CDR3 DNA follows: TGTGCCAGTAGGAACAGGGACCGCTATGAAAAACTGTTTTTT. Its protein is CASRNRDRYEKLFF.